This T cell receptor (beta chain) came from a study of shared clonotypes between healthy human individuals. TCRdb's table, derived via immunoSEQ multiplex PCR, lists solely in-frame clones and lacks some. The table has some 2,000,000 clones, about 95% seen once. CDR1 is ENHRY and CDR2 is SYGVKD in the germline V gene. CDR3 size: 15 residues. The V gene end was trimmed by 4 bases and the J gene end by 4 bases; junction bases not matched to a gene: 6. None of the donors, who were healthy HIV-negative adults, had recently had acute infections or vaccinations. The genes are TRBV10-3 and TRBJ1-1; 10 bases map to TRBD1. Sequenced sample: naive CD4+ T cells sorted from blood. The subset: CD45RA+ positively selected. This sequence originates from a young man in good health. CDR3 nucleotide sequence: TGTGCCATCAGTGGGGACCGGGACAGGGGCACTGAAGCTTTCTTT. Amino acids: CAISGDRDRGTEAFF.